This T cell receptor (beta chain) was observed in a study of T cell responses to AZD1222 COVID-19 vaccine. On the study more broadly: Second-dose groups at about 4 or about 12 weeks were pooled.

Per germline, CDR1 DFQATT and CDR2 SNEGSKA (reference sequence). J was trimmed by 5 bases and V by 3 bases; bases with no gene match: 8. This CDR3 has 14 residues. This clone was counted only a few times. Its cognate antigen is unknown. The assay was immunoSEQ multiplex PCR, and TCRdb's table has in-frame clones only and misses some. The table has roughly 100,000 clones, approximately 84% seen once. General study points: Clonal diversity was possibly underestimated, and the donors were mostly white British, with more females.

This receptor was taken from an adult in good health. The chain joins TRBV20-1 to TRBJ1-2; 8 positions agree with TRBD1. The material sequenced was peripheral blood, taken on day 0 of AZD1222 vaccination. The CDR3 DNA sequence: TGCAGTGCTAGTTCCCAGGGGGCGGAGTATGGCTACACCTTC. It is translated as CSASSQGAEYGYTF.